This T cell receptor beta chain was documented in a study of shared clonotypes between healthy human individuals. Study results and limitations: Donors were few, which limited the genetic and exposure-history diversity represented.

Details on this clone: Its antigen is undetermined.

Donors, healthy HIV-negative adults, lacked recent acute infections or vaccinations. Germline V gives CDR1 MDHEN, CDR2 SYDVKM. V was clipped by 6 bases and J by 2 bases, with 14 bases between them. The CDR3 is 15 amino acids. In replicate PCRs of sorted subsets, about 200 ng DNA, approximately 30,000 T cell genomes, was used. The method was immunoSEQ multiplex PCR; TCRdb's version includes in-frame clones alone and lacks a portion of them. Altogether 1,500,000 or so clones are present, over 95% being singletons, with the ten largest covering over 1%. This clonotype was sampled from a man aged 25-45 years in good health. J is TRBJ1-5 and V is TRBV28; maybe TRBD1 (6 bases). Material for sequencing was naive CD4+ T cells sorted from blood. Stated subset: CD45RA+ positively selected. The CDR3 DNA reads TGTGCCAGCAGACGAGGGGGGGTCGGCAATCAGCCCCAGCATTTT. As protein: CASRRGGVGNQPQHF.